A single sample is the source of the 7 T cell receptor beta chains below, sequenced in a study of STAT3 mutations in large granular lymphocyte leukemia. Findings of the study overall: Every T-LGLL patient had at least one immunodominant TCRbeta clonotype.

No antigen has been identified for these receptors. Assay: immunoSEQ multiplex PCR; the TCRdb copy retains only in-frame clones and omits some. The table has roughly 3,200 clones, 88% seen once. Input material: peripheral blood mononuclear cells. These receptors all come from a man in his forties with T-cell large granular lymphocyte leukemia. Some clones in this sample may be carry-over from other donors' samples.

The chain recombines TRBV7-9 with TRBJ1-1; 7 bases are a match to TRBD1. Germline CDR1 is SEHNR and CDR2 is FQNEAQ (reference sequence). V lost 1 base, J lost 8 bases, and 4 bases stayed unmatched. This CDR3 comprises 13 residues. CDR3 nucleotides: TGTGCCAGCAGCTTAGGGACAGGCCACGAAGCTTTCTTT. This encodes CASSLGTGHEAFF.

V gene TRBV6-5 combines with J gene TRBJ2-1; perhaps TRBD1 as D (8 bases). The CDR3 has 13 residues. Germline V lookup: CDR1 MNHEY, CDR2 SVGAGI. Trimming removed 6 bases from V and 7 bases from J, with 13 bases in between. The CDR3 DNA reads TGTGCCAGCAGCAAACAGGGGGGGAATGAGCAGTTCTTC. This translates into CASSKQGGNEQFF.

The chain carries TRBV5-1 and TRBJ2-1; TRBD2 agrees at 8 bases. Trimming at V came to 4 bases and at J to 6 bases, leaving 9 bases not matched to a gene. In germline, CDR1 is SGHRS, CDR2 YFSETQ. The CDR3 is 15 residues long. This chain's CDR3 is CASSLGLGLSNEQFF. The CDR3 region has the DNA TGCGCCAGCAGCCTGGGACTAGGTCTCTCCAATGAGCAGTTCTTC.

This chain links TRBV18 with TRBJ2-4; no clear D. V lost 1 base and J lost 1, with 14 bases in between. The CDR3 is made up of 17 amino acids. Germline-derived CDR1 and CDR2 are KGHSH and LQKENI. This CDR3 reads CASSPRIDNRAKNIQYF. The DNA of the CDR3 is TGTGCCAGCTCACCACGTATTGATAATCGGGCCAAAAACATTCAGTACTTC.

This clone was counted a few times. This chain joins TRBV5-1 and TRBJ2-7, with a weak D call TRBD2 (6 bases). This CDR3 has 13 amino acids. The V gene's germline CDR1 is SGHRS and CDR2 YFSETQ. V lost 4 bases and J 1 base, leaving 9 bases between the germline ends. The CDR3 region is CASSRGDSYEQYF. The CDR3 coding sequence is TGCGCCAGCAGCCGCGGGGATTCCTACGAGCAGTACTTC.

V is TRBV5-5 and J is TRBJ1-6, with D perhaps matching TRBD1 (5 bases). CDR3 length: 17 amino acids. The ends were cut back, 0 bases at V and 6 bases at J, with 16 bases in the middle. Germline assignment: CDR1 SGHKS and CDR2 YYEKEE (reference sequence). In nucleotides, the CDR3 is TGTGCCAGCAGCTTGGGGGGGACGGGGTCGGGTAATTCACCCCTCCACTTT. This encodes CASSLGGTGSGNSPLHF.

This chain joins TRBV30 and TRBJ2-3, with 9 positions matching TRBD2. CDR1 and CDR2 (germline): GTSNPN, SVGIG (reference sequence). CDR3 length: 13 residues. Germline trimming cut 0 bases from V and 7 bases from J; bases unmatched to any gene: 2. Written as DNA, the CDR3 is TGTGCCTGGAGTGTACTAGCGGGTTATACGCAGTATTTT. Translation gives CAWSVLAGYTQYF.